These 32 T cell receptor beta chains were all obtained from the same sample, sequenced in a study of regulatory T cells in long-lasting Graves disease. HTBI primers from iRepertoire and Arm-PCR of CDR3 regions yielded the TCR beta libraries. From the multiplex PCR reads, TCRdb called clonotypes with MiXCR, one entry per CDR3 protein. The sample carries roughly 260,000 distinct CDR3 sequences, about 18% recorded once. Time point specified: newly diagnosed GD, antithyroid drugs for less than 3 months. RNA isolated from PBMCs was used to make the TCR library. The sample was also linked to a second study, of T cells in Graves' hyperthyroidism and ophthalmopathy.

This specimen was peripheral blood mononuclear cells (PBMCs), taken at new diagnosis, from a patient treated with antithyroid drugs. The receptors were gathered from a woman aged 25-40 years with Graves disease.

A few counts support this clonotype. This may stem from a read error, because a much larger clone lies one nucleotide away. CDR3 sequence (DNA): TGTGCCAGCACATGGTCCGCTATGAACACTGAAGCTTCCTTT. Translation gives CASTWSAMNTEASF. The chain joins TRBV10-3 to TRBJ1-1; no firm D call. Germline CDR1 and CDR2: ENHRY and SYGVKD. The CDR3 consists of 14 residues.

This clonotype came up many times. The chain uses TRBV6-2 or TRBV6-3 and TRBJ2-7, with D uncertain. V lost 6 bases to trimming and J lost 0 bases, with 6 bases between them. From germline, CDR1 is MNHEY and CDR2 SVGEGT. The CDR3 loop spans 12 amino acids. For the CDR3, the DNA is TGTGCCAGCAGAACGAGCTCCTACGAGCAGTACTTC. Residues: CASRTSSYEQYF.

The gene calls are TRBV9 and TRBJ1-2, with 10 nucleotides matching TRBD1. With 0 bases clipped from V and 8 bases from J, the junction kept 10 bases outside the gene matches. Germline V gene sequence: CDR1 SGDLS, CDR2 YYNGEE. The CDR3 covers 16 residues. CDR3 DNA: TGTGCCAGCAGCGTAGAATCGGACAGGGGGGCCCGCGGCTACACCTTC. It yields the protein CASSVESDRGARGYTF.

J is TRBJ2-1 and V is TRBV18, with 11 bases lining up with TRBD2. The J call may be wrong; the DNA end is better matched by TRBJ2-5. The length of the CDR3 is 16 residues. The germline V gene has CDR1 KGHSH and CDR2 LQKENI. CDR3: CASSPVTSGIQETQYF. The CDR3 nucleotides read TGTGCCAGCTCCCCGGTGACTAGCGGGATCCAAGAGACCCAGTACTTC.

This clonotype occurred many times. The chain has TRBV27 and TRBJ1-4, with 9 bases fitting TRBD1. Germline CDR1 reads MNHEY; CDR2 reads SMNVEV (reference sequence). The ends lost 8 bases at V and 8 bases at J; junction bases unmatched: 9. CDR3 length: 14 residues. This chain's CDR3 is CASGPGQGTEKLFF. Here the CDR3 DNA reads TGTGCCAGCGGTCCGGGACAGGGAACGGAAAAACTGTTTTTT.

There are a few counts of this clonotype. The CDR3 carries no conserved terminal phenylalanine or tryptophan, so it likely arises from a read error. The rearrangement uses TRBV7-9 and TRBJ2-5; 7 bases fit TRBD2. Per germline, CDR1 SEHNR and CDR2 FQNEAQ (reference sequence). The CDR3 runs 13 residues. V lost 5 bases, J lost 3 bases, and 3 bases stayed unmatched. The CDR3 loop reads CASSLGGKETQYS. Written as DNA, the CDR3 is TGTGCCAGCAGCCTGGGGGGGAAAGAGACCCAGTACTCC.

This clonotype was recorded many times. The CDR3 region has the DNA TGTGCCAGCCACTCTGGGGGGGCCAACGTCCTGACTTTC. This translates into CASHSGGANVLTF. V usage is TRBV6-1 and J usage is TRBJ2-6; D is unclear. The ends were cut back, 8 bases at V and 4 bases at J, with 9 bases in the middle. The CDR3 is made up of 13 amino acids. In germline, CDR1 is MNHNS, CDR2 SASEGT.

This clonotype appeared many times. J is TRBJ1-2 and V is TRBV2; D is unclear. Germline CDR1 is SNHLY and CDR2 is FYNNEI. The V end was cut by 2 bases, the J end by 4 bases, with 5 bases between. This CDR3 spans 12 amino acids. CDR3 bases: TGTGCCAGCAGTGAAAAGGCCTATGGCTACACCTTC. Its translation is CASSEKAYGYTF.

This clonotype showed up many times. V and J are TRBV7-2 and TRBJ1-1; D is unclear. V lost 3 bases to trimming and J lost 2 bases, with 4 bases between them. The CDR3 has 12 amino acids. The germline CDR1 and CDR2 sequences are SGHTA and FQGNSA. The CDR3 protein is CASSFANTEAFF. CDR3 bases: TGTGCCAGCAGCTTCGCCAACACTGAAGCTTTCTTT.

The J gene is TRBJ2-5, the V gene TRBV6-1, with 14 bases fitting TRBD2. CDR1 is MNHNS and CDR2 is SASEGT in the germline V gene. With V trimmed by 6 bases and J by 5 bases, 2 bases remained unmatched. The CDR3 consists of 14 residues. The CDR3 spells CASRTSGGVETQYF. CDR3 coding DNA: TGTGCCAGCAGGACTAGCGGGGGGGTTGAGACCCAGTACTTC.

In its sample, this clonotype was seen a few times. The chain uses TRBV5-1 and TRBJ1-4, with a possible D match to TRBD1 (5 bases). The CDR3 has 14 amino acids. V lost 4 bases and J 8 bases, leaving 15 bases between the germline ends. Germline V CDR1 and CDR2: SGHRS, YFSETQ. This CDR3 is CASSVQGFREKLFF. The CDR3, as DNA: TGCGCCAGCAGCGTCCAGGGTTTTCGAGAAAAACTGTTTTTT.

This clonotype was counted only a few times. A much larger clone is a single base away; this may be a read error. The chain has TRBV6-2 or TRBV6-3 and TRBJ2-1; 11 positions agree with TRBD1. Looked up from germline, CDR1 is MNHEY and CDR2 is SVGEGT. The CDR3 sequence is 17 residues long. CDR3 in DNA: TGTGCCAGCAGGGTACCACCCGGGACAGGGGGAACGGATGAGCGGTTCTTC. The encoded protein is CASRVPPGTGGTDERFF.

This clonotype was observed many times. The CDR3 loop reads CASGYSNQPQHF. The CDR3 nucleotides read TGTGCCAGCGGGTATAGCAATCAGCCCCAGCATTTT. This chain links TRBV2 with TRBJ1-5; D is unclear. CDR3 length: 12 residues. V was clipped by 8 bases and J by 0 bases, with 5 bases between them. Germline V gene sequence: CDR1 SNHLY, CDR2 FYNNEI.

The chain has TRBV3-1 and TRBJ1-4, with 7 bases fitting TRBD1. V was pared by 4 bases and J by 3 bases, with 5 bases of the junction left unmatched. This CDR3 spans 15 amino acids. Germline V lookup: CDR1 LGHDT, CDR2 YNNKEL (reference sequence). The CDR3 loop is CASSLRGQPNEKLFF. Written as DNA, the CDR3 is TGTGCCAGCAGCCTCAGGGGACAGCCTAATGAAAAACTGTTTTTT.

This clonotype has just a few counts. The chain employs TRBV29-1 and TRBJ2-5, with a tentative D call TRBD2 (6 bases). This CDR3 region has 12 residues. Deletions cut 7 bases from V and 3 bases from J, with 12 bases between. CDR1 SQVTM and CDR2 ANQGSEA come from the germline V gene. DNA of the CDR3: TGCAGCGCAGGAGGGATGAAAGAGACCCAGTACTTC. Translated: CSAGGMKETQYF.

Ten or more counts support this clonotype. This chain joins TRBV18 and TRBJ2-7; D ambiguous. V lost 8 bases to trimming and J lost 2 bases, with 13 bases between them. The CDR3 runs to 13 residues. CDR1 is KGHSH, CDR2 LQKENI, per germline. CDR3 residues: CASTAGRTYEQYF. The CDR3, as DNA: TGTGCCAGCACAGCCGGACGGACCTACGAGCAGTACTTC.

The chain carries TRBV4-2 and TRBJ1-5; maybe TRBD1 (6 bases). CDR3 length: 17 amino acids. Germline assignment: CDR1 LGHNA and CDR2 YNFKEQ. Trimming stripped 0 bases from V and 0 bases from J, with 12 bases between. The CDR3 region has the DNA TGTGCCAGCAGCCAAGAGGGAAGGGGGAATAGCAATCAGCCCCAGCATTTT. It codes for CASSQEGRGNSNQPQHF.

Regarding this clonotype: It differs at one base from a far larger clone, so likely a read error. The chain links TRBV18 to TRBJ2-4, with D possibly called TRBD1 or TRBD2 (5 bases each). The CDR3 has 12 residues. The V gene lost 2 bases and the J gene lost 13 bases, with 12 bases spanning the gap. CDR1 is KGHSH and CDR2 is LQKENI in the germline V gene. The CDR3 nucleotides read TGTGCCAGCTCACCAGGGGACCATGAGCAGTACTTC. Protein product: CASSPGDHEQYF.

This clonotype was observed at least ten times. The chain has TRBV20-1 and TRBJ2-1; D not certain. Germline CDR1 is DFQATT and CDR2 is SNEGSKA (reference sequence). V lost 3 bases and J 7 bases, leaving 16 bases between the germline ends. CDR3 size: 14 residues. CDR3 nucleotide sequence: TGCAGTGCTAGGCGCTTCCCAAGTATAAATGAGCAGTTCTTC. It translates to CSARRFPSINEQFF.

The chain uses TRBV7-2 and TRBJ2-4; TRBD1 matches 7 bases. CDR3 size: 15 residues. V trimming: 4 bases; J trimming: 6 bases; junction bases outside the gene matches: 9. CDR1 is SGHTA, CDR2 FQGNSA, per germline. The CDR3 nucleotides are TGTGCCAGCAGCTCGAGACAGGGCGGGTCAAACATTCAGTACTTC. Translating it yields CASSSRQGGSNIQYF.

The chain uses TRBV20-1 and TRBJ2-5; 11 nucleotides line up with TRBD2. Germline V gene lookup returns CDR1 DFQATT and CDR2 SNEGSKA (reference sequence). V was clipped by 6 bases and J by 5 bases; unmatched bases: 11. There are 15 residues in the CDR3. In DNA, the CDR3 is TGCAGTGCCTTAGCGGGGGGGGATTTTGTTGAGACCCAGTACTTC. Encoded protein: CSALAGGDFVETQYF.

V and J are TRBV4-2 and TRBJ1-2; D gene unclear. Germline V gene lookup returns CDR1 LGHNA and CDR2 YNFKEQ. V gave up 1 base and J gave up 0 bases, with 15 bases separating them. The CDR3 contains 17 residues. CDR3 coding DNA: TGTGCCAGCAGCCAAGCACAAGTGGCGTTAGCTAACTATGGCTACACCTTC. This encodes CASSQAQVALANYGYTF.

This clonotype has ten or more counts. This chain links TRBV20-1 with TRBJ2-5; 15 nucleotides line up with TRBD2. V shed 6 bases and J 4 bases; nucleotides not matched to a gene: 6. CDR3 size: 15 residues. Germline loops: CDR1 DFQATT, CDR2 SNEGSKA (reference sequence). The CDR3 loop is CSAWTSGGAGETQYF. The CDR3 DNA is TGCAGTGCCTGGACTAGCGGGGGGGCAGGAGAGACCCAGTACTTC.

This clonotype was observed at least ten times. V usage is TRBV6-4 and J usage is TRBJ2-7; tentatively, D is TRBD1 or TRBD2 (5 bases each). The CDR3 sequence is 15 residues long. CDR1 and CDR2 (germline): MRHNA, SNTAGT. Trimming took 4 bases from V and 1 from J, leaving 14 bases between them. CDR3 sequence: CASSGTPRESYEQYF. CDR3 coding DNA: TGTGCCAGCAGTGGGACACCTAGGGAGTCCTACGAGCAGTACTTC.

This clonotype was recorded many times. One junction end does not reproduce the germline sequence, and a read error may be involved. The V and J genes are TRBV5-1 and TRBJ1-1, with 8 bases identical to TRBD1. CDR3 length: 16 amino acids. CDR1 SGHRS and CDR2 YFSETQ come from the germline V gene. CDR3 protein: CASSLAGGPMNTEAFF. DNA of the CDR3: TGTGCCAGCAGCTTGGCAGGGGGCCCTATGAACACTGAAGCTTTCTTT.

The chain links TRBV10-3 to TRBJ1-2; TRBD1 is a possible D gene (5 bases). Trimming cost V 8 bases and J 6 bases, with 16 bases left between them. Germline V gene lookup returns CDR1 ENHRY and CDR2 SYGVKD. The CDR3 covers 13 residues. CDR3: CAILNRTGNGYTF. The CDR3 DNA is TGTGCCATCCTTAATAGAACAGGAAATGGCTACACCTTC.

The chain has TRBV5-1 and TRBJ2-1, with 10 bases that match TRBD2. The CDR3 covers 12 residues. Germline V gives CDR1 SGHRS, CDR2 YFSETQ. The V gene end was trimmed by 7 bases and the J gene end by 8 bases; junction bases not matched to a gene: 3. For the CDR3, the DNA is TGCGCCAGCCATAGCGGGGGGCATGAGCAGTTCTTC. Translation gives CASHSGGHEQFF.

Of note for this clonotype: A much larger clone differs by one base, so this may be a read error. The V call is TRBV4-1, the J call TRBJ2-7, with D perhaps TRBD1 (5 bases). V lost 4 bases and J lost 7, with 14 bases in between. This CDR3 region has 13 residues. Germline CDR1 reads MGHRA; CDR2 reads YSYEKL. CDR3 DNA: TGCGCCAGCAGCCTCGCAGGGCTCGGGGAGCAGTACTTC. It codes for CASSLAGLGEQYF.

In its sample, this clonotype was seen many times. The chain couples TRBV2 to TRBJ2-7, with 8 bases matching TRBD1. V was pared by 7 bases and J by 3 bases, with 5 bases of the junction left unmatched. From germline, CDR1 is SNHLY and CDR2 FYNNEI. CDR3 length: 13 residues. The CDR3: CASNIQGDYEQYF. The CDR3 bases are TGTGCCAGCAATATACAGGGGGACTACGAGCAGTACTTC.

In this sample, this clonotype turned up many times. The chain has TRBV7-9 and TRBJ2-7, with D maybe TRBD2 (6 bases). This CDR3 has 15 amino acids. Germline CDR1 is SEHNR and CDR2 is FQNEAQ (reference sequence). V was shortened by 3 bases and J by 5 bases, with 17 bases between the two germline ends. In DNA form, the CDR3 reads TGTGCCAGCAGCTTCTCGGGACTCCCGGTCCACGAGCAGTACTTC. It is translated as CASSFSGLPVHEQYF.

This clonotype was seen many times. The chain carries TRBV29-1 and TRBJ1-5; possible D gene TRBD1, 6 bases. CDR1 and CDR2 (germline): SQVTM, ANQGSEA. The CDR3 has 13 residues. Trimming left V 4 bases short and J 4 bases short, with 11 bases between. CDR3 DNA sequence: TGCAGCGTTGGTGGACAGACAAATCAGCCCCAGCATTTT. It yields the protein CSVGGQTNQPQHF.

The rearrangement joins TRBV12-5 to TRBJ2-1; D ambiguous. CDR1 and CDR2 from the germline V gene are LGHNT and FRNRAP. V lost 0 bases to trimming and J lost 7 bases, with 1 base between them. The CDR3 has 11 residues. CDR3 bases: TGTGCTAGTGGTTTGGTAAATGAGCAGTTCTTC. It translates to CASGLVNEQFF.